Presented here are 6 T cell receptor beta chains from one specimen sequenced in a study of T-cell reconstitution after alpha-beta-depleted transplantation in children. This sample's TCRbeta library carried unique molecular identifier barcodes. TCRdb recomputed calls from the PCR reads with MiXCR, one row per CDR3 protein. This table has 600,000 to 700,000 distinct CDR3 sequences, around 12% appearing once. Specimen: PBMCs, collected before TCRalphabeta/CD19-depleted stem cell transplant. The receptors were sampled from a girl aged 2-15 years with congenital amegakaryocytic thrombocytopenia, due to receive a stem cell transplant.

This clonotype was counted ten times or more. The CDR3 DNA reads TGTGCCAGCAGCCAAGGGACAGGGTCGAACACCGGGGAGCTGTTTTTT. Translation: CASSQGTGSNTGELFF. The chain couples TRBV4-2 to TRBJ2-2, with 8 nucleotides matching TRBD1. The CDR3 is made up of 16 amino acids. The germline V gene encodes CDR1 LGHNA and CDR2 YNFKEQ. Trimming at V came to 1 base and at J to 0 bases, leaving 1 base not matched to a gene.

The rearrangement uses TRBV5-5 and TRBJ2-7; 10 positions match TRBD2. V was pared by 0 bases and J by 3 bases, with 3 bases of the junction left unmatched. There are 15 residues in the CDR3. CDR1 SGHKS and CDR2 YYEKEE come from the germline V gene (reference sequence). CDR3 amino acids: CASSLARTSGYEQYF. The DNA for the CDR3 is TGTGCCAGCAGCTTGGCCAGGACTAGCGGCTACGAGCAGTACTTC.

This clonotype was picked up a small number of times. The CDR3: CASSLGEHPAFF. The CDR3 DNA reads as TGTGCCAGCAGCTTAGGAGAACACCCCGCTTTCTTT. The chain employs TRBV11-1 and TRBJ1-1; D remains ambiguous. The V and J ends lost 1 base and 11 bases respectively, with 11 bases between them. The V gene's germline CDR1 is SGHAT and CDR2 FQDESV (reference sequence). The CDR3 contains 12 residues.

At least ten counts were recorded for this clonotype. The rearrangement links TRBV7-6 to TRBJ2-3, with D possibly matching TRBD2 (6 bases). Germline CDR1 reads SGHVS; CDR2 reads FNYEAQ. Trimming took 0 bases from V and 6 from J, leaving 16 bases between them. The CDR3 consists of 16 residues. The CDR3 bases are TGTGCCAGCAGCTTAGCCGGGTTGGGGGGAGTCGATACGCAGTATTTT. The encoded protein is CASSLAGLGGVDTQYF.

This clonotype was counted a few times. The V gene is TRBV2, the J gene TRBJ2-2; 8 nucleotides agree with TRBD2. Germline loops: CDR1 SNHLY, CDR2 FYNNEI. This CDR3 comprises 15 residues. After removal of 6 bases from V and 2 bases from J, the junction contained 5 bases not matched to a gene. CDR3 protein: CASSESGRNTGELFF. Here the CDR3 DNA reads TGTGCCAGCAGCGAGAGCGGGAGAAACACCGGGGAGCTGTTTTTT.

In its sample, this clonotype was seen a few times. This chain joins TRBV5-1 and TRBJ2-2, with 7 bases identical to TRBD1. Germline CDR1 reads SGHRS; CDR2 reads YFSETQ. The CDR3 is 19 residues long. The V gene end was trimmed by 3 bases and the J gene end by 1 base; junction bases not matched to a gene: 15. The CDR3 region has the DNA TGCGCCAGCAGCTGGGGCATTAATCCGGGACAGATGAACACCGGGGAGCTGTTTTTT. Protein sequence: CASSWGINPGQMNTGELFF. The complete variable domain, with remaining parts taken from reference TRBV5-1 and TRBJ2-2, reads KAGVTQTPRYLIKTRGQQVTLSCSPISGHRSVSWYQQTPGQGLQFLFEYFSETQRNKGNFPGRFSGRQFSNSRSEMNVSTLELGDSALYLCASSWGINPGQMNTGELFFGEGSRLTVL.